This T cell receptor beta chain was sequenced during a study of control samples from healthy donors and cancer patients. Using immunoSEQ multiplex PCR, the repertoire was profiled, and TCRdb retains in-frame clones only, with some absent. Counted here are tens of thousands of clones, less than 85% occurring once; the ten biggest clones make up 30% to 40%. V dropped 4 bases and J dropped 1; count of bases not matched to a gene: 8. Germline assignment: CDR1 SGHTS and CDR2 YDEGEE. The CDR3 is 17 residues long. This clonotype was sampled from a man between 65 and 85 years old with lung cancer. The chain has TRBV5-8 and TRBJ2-7; 13 bases line up with TRBD2. The sequenced sample was PBMCs. Written as DNA, the CDR3 is TGTGCCAGCAGCCTTGGACTAGCGGGGGCACTATCCTACGAGCAGTACTTC. Its translation is CASSLGLAGALSYEQYF.